The rows below give T cell receptor beta chains drawn from one sample of a study of Ad26.COV2.S vaccination and SARS-CoV-2 variants. Assay: immunoSEQ multiplex PCR; the TCRdb copy retains only in-frame clones and omits some. The sample lists over 450,000 clones, roughly nine tenths occurring once. The source material was peripheral blood, sampled in a trial of Ad26.COV2.S vaccine versus placebo. Receptor source: a person between 18 and 60 years old who received the Ad26.COV2.S COVID-19 vaccine or a placebo. Each CDR3 is given with its conserved first and last residue. Each record gives: J gene, D gene, V gene, clone size, CDR3 protein, CDR3 DNA. A D gene is named only where the DNA matches it firmly. Expanded clones are given a class, and other clones once, few, many or no size at all.

>TRBJ2-1|TRBD1|TRBV29-1|NA
CSVGPGTGTPYSEQFF
TGCAGCGTTGGCCCTGGGACAGGGACACCCTACAGTGAGCAGTTCTTC
>TRBJ2-7|TRBD1|TRBV2|NA
CATGQSSYEQYF
TGTGCCACGGGACAGAGCTCCTACGAGCAGTACTTC
>TRBJ1-2|NA|TRBV4-1|NA
CASSQDRSREEGYTF
TGCGCCAGCAGCCAAGATCGGTCCCGGGAAGAGGGCTACACCTTC
>TRBJ2-7|TRBD1|TRBV28|NA
CASRTGTGSYEQYF
TGTGCCAGCAGAACCGGGACAGGTTCCTACGAGCAGTACTTC
>TRBJ1-4|NA|TRBV6-2/TRBV6-3|NA
CASSPRRTENEKLFF
TGTGCCAGCAGCCCCAGGCGGACAGAGAATGAAAAACTGTTTTTT
>TRBJ2-1|TRBD2|TRBV28|NA
CASTSAGGSYNEQFF
TGTGCCAGCACCTCAGCGGGAGGGTCCTACAATGAGCAGTTCTTC
>TRBJ1-6|NA|TRBV6-4|NA
CASSDFISPLHF
TGTGCCAGCAGTGATTTTATTTCACCCCTCCACTTT
>TRBJ2-1|TRBD2|TRBV5-4|NA
CASTPLAGGANEQFF
TGTGCCAGCACCCCCCTAGCGGGAGGTGCCAATGAGCAGTTCTTC
>TRBJ2-1|TRBD2|TRBV6-2/TRBV6-3|NA
CASSPLGLADSYNEQFF
TGTGCCAGCAGTCCCCTCGGACTAGCGGACTCCTACAATGAGCAGTTCTTC
>TRBJ1-1|NA|TRBV30|NA
CAWSPPVYGNTEAFF
TGTGCCTGGAGTCCACCCGTCTATGGGAACACTGAAGCTTTCTTT
>TRBJ2-7|TRBD1|TRBV18|once
CASSPRSEAGGRYEQYF
TGTGCCAGCTCACCACGGTCGGAGGCAGGGGGCCGGTACGAGCAGTACTTC
>TRBJ2-7|TRBD2|TRBV28|NA
CASSKGGWGHYEQYF
TGTGCCAGCAGCAAGGGAGGGTGGGGCCACTACGAGCAGTACTTC
>TRBJ2-7|NA|TRBV6-6|NA
CARGHIIYEQYF
TGTGCCCGGGGACATATAATCTACGAGCAGTACTTC
>TRBJ2-3|NA|TRBV7-9|NA
CASSSPRGLRSTDTQYF
TGTGCCAGCAGCTCCCCCCGGGGGTTGCGGAGCACAGATACGCAGTATTTT
>TRBJ2-3|NA|TRBV28|NA
CASSREVGGADTQYF
TGTGCCAGCAGCCGGGAAGTGGGAGGTGCAGATACGCAGTATTTT
>TRBJ1-2|NA|TRBV19|NA
CASSMERHYGYTF
TGTGCCAGTAGTATGGAGAGACACTATGGCTACACCTTC
>TRBJ2-7|NA|TRBV11-3|NA
CASSLYPNSYEQYF
TGTGCCAGCAGCTTATACCCGAACTCCTACGAGCAGTACTTC